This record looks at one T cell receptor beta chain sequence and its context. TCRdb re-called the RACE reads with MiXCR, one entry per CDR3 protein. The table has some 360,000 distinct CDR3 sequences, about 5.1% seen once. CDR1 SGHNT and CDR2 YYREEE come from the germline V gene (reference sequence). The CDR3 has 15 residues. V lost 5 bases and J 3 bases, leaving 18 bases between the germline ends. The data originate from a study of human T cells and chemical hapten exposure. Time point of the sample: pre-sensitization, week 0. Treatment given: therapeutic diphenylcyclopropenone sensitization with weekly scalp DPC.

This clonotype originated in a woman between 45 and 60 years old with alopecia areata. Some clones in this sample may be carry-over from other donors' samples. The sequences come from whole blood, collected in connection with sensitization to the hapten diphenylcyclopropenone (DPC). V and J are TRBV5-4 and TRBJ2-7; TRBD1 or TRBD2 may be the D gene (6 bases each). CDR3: CASSYRGTYRYEQYF. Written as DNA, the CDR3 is TGTGCCAGCAGTTACCGGGGGACATACCGCTACGAGCAGTACTTC.